These 2 T cell receptor beta chains originate from one sample sequenced in a study of cytomegalovirus exposure and HLA in healthy donors. TCRdb's table, derived via immunoSEQ multiplex PCR, lists solely in-frame clones and lacks some. The sample includes 130,000 to 150,000 clones, approximately 88% seen only once; the top ten take roughly 4.3%. The material sequenced was PBMCs. Receptors were obtained from a man aged 18 to 35 in good health and CMV-seropositive.

This rearrangement joins TRBV7-2 to TRBJ2-3, with D perhaps matching TRBD2 (6 bases). The V gene's germline CDR1 is SGHTA and CDR2 FQGNSA. The CDR3 has 14 residues. Deletions cut 4 bases from V and 9 bases from J, with 17 bases between. The CDR3 is CASSSPMGGGTQYF. CDR3 coding DNA: TGTGCCAGCAGCTCGCCCATGGGAGGAGGAACGCAGTATTTT.

This clone occurred once. The chain combines TRBV11-2 with TRBJ2-7; the D gene is possibly TRBD2 (7 bases). V lost 2 bases and J lost 0, with 14 bases in between. Germline loops: CDR1 SGHAT, CDR2 FQNNGV. The CDR3 runs to 16 residues. The CDR3: CASSLSGGSRSYEQYF. The CDR3 DNA is TGTGCCAGCAGCTTATCGGGGGGCTCCCGCTCCTACGAGCAGTACTTC. The whole variable domain, filled in from reference TRBV11-2 and TRBJ2-7, reads EAGVAQSPRYKIIEKRQSVAFWCNPISGHATLYWYQQILGQGPKLLIQFQNNGVVDDSQLPKDRFSAERLKGVDSTLKIQPAKLEDSAVYLCASSLSGGSRSYEQYFGPGTRLTVT.